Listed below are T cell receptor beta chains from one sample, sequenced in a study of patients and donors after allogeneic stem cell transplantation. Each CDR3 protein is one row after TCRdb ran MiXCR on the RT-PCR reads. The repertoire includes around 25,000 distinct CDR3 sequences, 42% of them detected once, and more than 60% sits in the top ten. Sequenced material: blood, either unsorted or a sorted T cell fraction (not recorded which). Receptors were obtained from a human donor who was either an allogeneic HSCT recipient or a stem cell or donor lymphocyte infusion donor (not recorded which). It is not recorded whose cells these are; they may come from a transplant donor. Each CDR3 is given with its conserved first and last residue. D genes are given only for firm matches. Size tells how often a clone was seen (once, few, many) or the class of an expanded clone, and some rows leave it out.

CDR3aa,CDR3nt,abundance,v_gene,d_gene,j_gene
CASSLGLAGPHNEQFF,TGCGCCAGCAGCTTGGGCCTAGCGGGACCCCACAATGAGCAGTTCTTC,once,TRBV5-1,TRBD2,TRBJ2-1
CASKNEGLGNQPQHF,TGTGCCAGCAAAAACGAAGGGTTGGGGAATCAGCCCCAGCATTTT,NA,TRBV2,NA,TRBJ1-5
CASSPDSNYGYTF,TGTGCCAGCTCACCCGACTCGAACTATGGCTACACCTTC,NA,TRBV18,NA,TRBJ1-2
CASSSTGQPQHF,TGTGCCAGCAGTTCGACCGGGCAACCCCAGCATTTT,few,TRBV12-3/TRBV12-4,NA,TRBJ1-5
CASSTFLGTSGNTIYF,TGTGCCAGCAGCACCTTCCTAGGGACATCTGGAAACACCATATATTTT,many,TRBV12-3/TRBV12-4,NA,TRBJ1-3
CSVGQGGNYGYTF,TGCAGCGTGGGACAGGGTGGGAACTATGGCTACACCTTC,NA,TRBV29-1,TRBD1,TRBJ1-2
CASSAGQTNTGELFF,TGTGCCAGCAGCGCGGGACAGACGAACACCGGGGAGCTGTTTTTT,few,TRBV9,TRBD1,TRBJ2-2
CSARETQGSYGYTF,TGCAGTGCTAGAGAGACCCAGGGGAGCTATGGCTACACCTTC,few,TRBV20-1,NA,TRBJ1-2
CASSVHETQYF,TGTGCCAGCAGTGTCCATGAGACCCAGTACTTC,many,TRBV12-3/TRBV12-4,NA,TRBJ2-5
CASSSGAGADTQYF,TGTGCCAGCAGCAGCGGGGCAGGGGCAGATACGCAGTATTTT,few,TRBV5-6,NA,TRBJ2-3
CASSVASAGGPGDTQYF,TGTGCCAGCAGCGTAGCCTCAGCGGGAGGGCCGGGAGATACGCAGTATTTT,NA,TRBV9,TRBD2,TRBJ2-3
CATSRDSRPAAYNEQFF,TGTGCCACCAGCAGAGATAGCAGACCGGCGGCCTACAATGAGCAGTTCTTC,NA,TRBV15,NA,TRBJ2-1
CASSFTGLDNQPQHF,TGTGCCAGCAGTTTCACCGGGCTGGACAATCAGCCCCAGCATTTT,NA,TRBV12-3/TRBV12-4,NA,TRBJ1-5
CASSDMGTLYEQYF,TGTGCCAGCAGTGACATGGGAACCCTCTACGAGCAGTACTTC,NA,TRBV2,NA,TRBJ2-7
CASSLPGEQFF,TGTGCCAGCAGCTTGCCCGGAGAGCAGTTCTTC,NA,TRBV5-4,NA,TRBJ2-1
CASSLGVAGGRRTDTQYF,TGTGCCAGCAGCTTAGGAGTAGCGGGGGGCCGTCGCACAGATACGCAGTATTTT,NA,TRBV7-8,TRBD2,TRBJ2-3
CASSLSKGGGNTIYF,TGTGCCAGCAGCCTCTCGAAGGGGGGTGGAAACACCATATATTTT,NA,TRBV4-2,NA,TRBJ1-3
CASSLAALSYNEQFF,TGCGCCAGCAGCTTGGCGGCACTCTCCTACAATGAGCAGTTCTTC,NA,TRBV5-1,NA,TRBJ2-1
CASSPSRGRVNYGYTF,TGTGCCAGCAGCCCCTCGAGGGGGCGCGTCAACTATGGCTACACCTTC,NA,TRBV14,TRBD1,TRBJ1-2
CASSRDRSTNEKLFF,TGTGCCAGCAGTCGCGACCGTTCAACTAATGAAAAACTGTTTTTT,NA,TRBV2,NA,TRBJ1-4
CASSFLKYEQYF,TGTGCCAGCAGCTTTTTAAAATACGAGCAGTACTTC,NA,TRBV5-6,NA,TRBJ2-7
CSARTTYSTDTQYF,TGCAGCGCTCGGACGACCTATAGCACAGATACGCAGTATTTT,NA,TRBV29-1,NA,TRBJ2-3
CASGLGYADTQYF,TGTGCCAGCGGACTAGGGTATGCAGATACGCAGTATTTT,NA,TRBV5-5,TRBD2,TRBJ2-3
CASSPMAGRNQPQHF,TGCGCCAGCAGCCCCATGGCAGGGCGTAATCAGCCCCAGCATTTT,NA,TRBV5-1,NA,TRBJ1-5
CASSLRTGANNQPQHF,TGTGCCAGCAGCTTACGGACAGGGGCAAACAATCAGCCCCAGCATTTT,NA,TRBV5-6,TRBD1,TRBJ1-5
CASSYGYRGGNEQFF,TGTGCCAGCAGTTACGGGTACAGGGGGGGAAATGAGCAGTTCTTC,NA,TRBV6-6,NA,TRBJ2-1
CASSGVDTEAFF,TGCGCCAGCAGCGGGGTGGACACTGAAGCTTTCTTT,few,TRBV5-1,NA,TRBJ1-1
CASTDSDTNVETQYF,TGTGCCAGCACCGACAGCGATACTAACGTAGAGACCCAGTACTTC,NA,TRBV6-6,NA,TRBJ2-5
CASSPRTGGNTEAFF,TGTGCCAGCAGTCCCAGGACAGGGGGGAACACTGAAGCTTTCTTT,NA,TRBV9,TRBD1,TRBJ1-1
CASSESSGRGELFF,TGCGCCAGCAGTGAGTCTAGCGGGAGAGGGGAGCTGTTTTTT,NA,TRBV10-1,TRBD2,TRBJ2-2
CASSQDMLQGTQYF,TGTGCCAGCAGCCAAGATATGCTTCAGGGGACGCAGTATTTT,few,TRBV4-2,NA,TRBJ2-3
CASSSPGQGADNSPLHF,TGTGCCAGCAGCTCTCCGGGACAGGGAGCGGATAATTCACCCCTCCACTTT,NA,TRBV7-9,TRBD1,TRBJ1-6
CASSRDSRSNQPQHF,TGTGCCAGTAGTAGAGACAGCAGGAGCAATCAGCCCCAGCATTTT,NA,TRBV19,NA,TRBJ1-5
CASSLGGFYTEAFF,TGTGCCAGCAGCTTAGGGGGTTTTTACACTGAAGCTTTCTTT,few,TRBV7-9,NA,TRBJ1-1
CASTLGGTGANVLTF,TGTGCCAGCACCCTTGGGGGTACCGGGGCCAACGTCCTGACTTTC,NA,TRBV6-6,NA,TRBJ2-6
CASSNRDLGNSPLHF,TGTGCCAGCAGCAACAGGGATTTGGGTAATTCACCCCTCCACTTT,many,TRBV7-9,NA,TRBJ1-6
CASSRQVGTYEQYF,TGTGCCAGCAGCCGCCAAGTGGGGACCTACGAGCAGTACTTC,NA,TRBV6-5,NA,TRBJ2-7
CASSLGGTSGTDTQYF,TGTGCCAGCAGCTTAGGCGGGACTAGTGGGACAGATACGCAGTATTTT,NA,TRBV11-2,TRBD2,TRBJ2-3
CASSLDMGTSYNEQFF,TGCGCCAGCAGCTTGGATATGGGGACTAGTTACAATGAGCAGTTCTTC,few,TRBV5-1,TRBD2,TRBJ2-1
CASSLVIARASYNEQFF,TGTGCCAGCAGCTTGGTAATAGCGCGAGCCTCCTACAATGAGCAGTTCTTC,NA,TRBV5-5,NA,TRBJ2-1
CASSFGPLRERSPKNIQYF,TGTGCCAGCAGTTTTGGACCCCTCAGGGAGCGATCGCCCAAAAACATTCAGTACTTC,NA,TRBV28,NA,TRBJ2-4
CASSGRGTKAFF,TGTGCCAGCAGCGGAAGGGGGACCAAAGCTTTCTTT,few,TRBV7-3,NA,TRBJ1-1
CASTTCPVSGANVLTF,TGCGCCAGCACGACGTGTCCCGTTTCTGGGGCCAACGTCCTGACTTTC,few,TRBV10-1,NA,TRBJ2-6
CASSWTPGQQNTEAFF,TGCGCCAGCAGCTGGACTCCGGGACAACAGAACACTGAAGCTTTCTTT,few,TRBV5-1,NA,TRBJ1-1
CASSLEGLAGIQETQYF,TGTGCCAGCAGCTTAGAGGGACTAGCGGGGATCCAAGAGACCCAGTACTTC,few,TRBV7-8,TRBD2,TRBJ2-5
CASSPARELFF,TGTGCCAGTAGTCCGGCCCGGGAGCTGTTTTTT,NA,TRBV19,NA,TRBJ2-2
CASSLAGLADGSGAGELFF,TGTGCCAGCAGCTTAGCGGGACTAGCGGACGGGTCGGGAGCCGGGGAGCTGTTTTTT,NA,TRBV11-3,TRBD2,TRBJ2-2
CASSPDRTFYGYTF,TGTGCCAGCAGCCCCGACAGAACCTTCTATGGCTACACCTTC,NA,TRBV9,NA,TRBJ1-2
CASSLARQGRGTEAFF,TGCGCCAGCAGCTTGGCCCGGCAGGGACGCGGCACTGAAGCTTTCTTT,few,TRBV5-1,NA,TRBJ1-1
CSARQGYEQYF,TGCAGTGCTAGACAGGGCTACGAGCAGTACTTC,NA,TRBV20-1,NA,TRBJ2-7